The 18 T cell receptor beta chains listed next were all sequenced from one sample in a study of cytomegalovirus exposure and HLA in healthy donors. It was with 60 Vbeta and 13 Jbeta primers that the PCR ran. Profiling relied on immunoSEQ multiplex PCR, and the TCRdb table lists in-frame clones only, not all of them. The data contain tens of thousands of clones, about four fifths of them singletons. The specimen sequenced was PBMCs. The source of these receptors is a man between 18 and 35 years old in good health and CMV-seropositive.

The chain joins TRBV9 to TRBJ1-1; D is perhaps TRBD1 (6 bases). This CDR3 is built from 16 residues. The germline CDR1 and CDR2 sequences are SGDLS and YYNGEE. Trimming took 0 bases from V and 5 from J, leaving 17 bases between them. CDR3 loop: CASSVGGGGLKTEAFF. CDR3 nucleotide sequence: TGTGCCAGCAGCGTAGGTGGGGGGGGGCTCAAGACTGAAGCTTTCTTT.

The rearrangement links TRBV5-4 to TRBJ1-1; D not resolved. Germline CDR1 reads SGHNT; CDR2 reads YYREEE (reference sequence). Deletions cut 1 base from V and 5 bases from J, with 6 bases between. The CDR3 consists of 12 residues. CDR3 nucleotides: TGTGCCAGCAGCTTGACGGGGACTGAAGCTTTCTTT. Protein product: CASSLTGTEAFF.

V gene TRBV5-1 combines with J gene TRBJ1-1; D remains unclear. Germline assignment: CDR1 SGHRS and CDR2 YFSETQ. V was pared by 2 bases and J by 2 bases, with 7 bases between. The CDR3 covers 13 residues. The CDR3 here is CASSFPPNTEAFF. The CDR3 bases are TGCGCCAGCAGCTTTCCCCCTAACACTGAAGCTTTCTTT.

CDR3 sequence reads: CASSPRVWGDEQYF. The CDR3 region has the DNA TGTGCCAGCAGCCCCCGAGTGTGGGGCGACGAGCAGTACTTC. The gene calls are TRBV7-8 and TRBJ2-7; D is perhaps TRBD1 (5 bases). Germline CDR1 and CDR2: SGHVS and FQNEAQ. This CDR3 contains 14 residues. V gave up 5 bases and J gave up 5 bases, with 16 bases separating them.

The gene calls are TRBV7-2 and TRBJ2-2, with 8 nucleotides matching TRBD2. V was clipped by 3 bases and J by 1 base; unmatched bases: 4. The germline gives CDR1 SGHTA, CDR2 FQGNSA. This CDR3 region has 16 residues. CDR3 coding DNA: TGTGCCAGCAGCTTTCCCGCGGGAGGGAACACCGGGGAGCTGTTTTTT. Its protein is CASSFPAGGNTGELFF.

V and J are TRBV7-3 and TRBJ2-1; 7 positions agree with TRBD2. CDR1 and CDR2 (germline): SGHTA, FQGTGA. The CDR3 extends over 15 amino acids. With 2 bases clipped from V and 4 bases from J, the junction kept 5 bases outside the gene matches. CDR3 sequence reads: CASSLESGDYNEQFF. The CDR3 DNA reads TGTGCCAGCAGCTTAGAAAGCGGGGATTACAATGAGCAGTTCTTC.

The V and J genes are TRBV29-1 and TRBJ1-1; D gene uncertain. CDR1 is SQVTM and CDR2 is ANQGSEA in the germline V gene. The CDR3 loop spans 12 amino acids. The germline V and J ends were trimmed by 7 bases and 6 bases, with 15 bases remaining between them. The CDR3 coding sequence is TGCAGCGGTAGCCCCCCGTCCGCTGAAGCTTTCTTT. This sequence encodes CSGSPPSAEAFF. The variable domain in full, with the rest retrieved from reference TRBV29-1 and TRBJ1-1, is SAVISQKPSRDICQRGTSLTIQCQVDSQVTMMFWYRQQPGQSLTLIATANQGSEATYESGFVIDKFPISRPNLTFSTLTVSNMSPEDSSIYLCSGSPPSAEAFFGQGTRLTVV.

This clone came up a few times. This chain connects TRBV11-2 to TRBJ2-5, with 9 bases that match TRBD1. This CDR3 contains 16 residues. Germline V gene sequence: CDR1 SGHAT, CDR2 FQNNGV. V trimming: 6 bases; J trimming: 3 bases; junction bases outside the gene matches: 11. DNA for the CDR3: TGTGCCAGCAGGGGGACCTATCGGGACAGGGAAGAGACCCAGTACTTC. It codes for CASRGTYRDREETQYF.

The chain employs TRBV5-4 and TRBJ2-7; D perhaps matches TRBD1 (6 bases). With 4 bases removed from V and 4 bases from J, the gap between germline ends came to 15 bases. Germline CDR1 SGHNT, CDR2 YYREEE (reference sequence). The CDR3 has 14 residues. CDR3 amino acids: CASSGQGSVYEQYF. The CDR3 region has the DNA TGTGCCAGCAGCGGGCAGGGGTCTGTATACGAGCAGTACTTC.

The V call is TRBV7-9, the J call TRBJ1-2; maybe TRBD1 (6 bases). Germline CDR1 is SEHNR and CDR2 is FQNEAQ (reference sequence). The CDR3 loop spans 13 amino acids. Trimming left V 2 bases short and J 8 bases short, with 12 bases between. The CDR3 nucleotides are TGTGCCAGCAGCTTAAACGGACAGAAAGGCTACACCTTC. The encoded protein is CASSLNGQKGYTF.

CDR3 sequence reads: CASSLETGPFYEQYF. CDR3 nucleotide sequence: TGTGCCAGCAGCTTGGAGACAGGACCTTTCTACGAGCAGTACTTC. The chain joins TRBV5-4 to TRBJ2-7, with a tentative D call TRBD1 (6 bases). Trimming cost V 0 bases and J 3 bases, with 13 bases left between them. This CDR3 comprises 15 residues. Germline loops: CDR1 SGHNT, CDR2 YYREEE (reference sequence).

The rearrangement uses TRBV7-8 and TRBJ2-1; 9 positions match TRBD2. Germline V gene data show CDR1 as SGHVS and CDR2 as FQNEAQ. The CDR3 runs 13 residues. The junction had 5 bases not matched to a gene; V was cut back by 9 bases and J by 5 bases. The CDR3 DNA reads TGTGCCAGTAGTAGCGGGAGAAACAATGAGCAGTTCTTC. Protein: CASSSGRNNEQFF.

CDR3 in amino acids: CASSQDGRRARRDEQFF. DNA of the CDR3: TGTGCCAGCAGCCAAGACGGGAGGAGGGCTAGGAGGGATGAGCAGTTCTTC. The chain is built from TRBV14 and TRBJ2-1; TRBD2 agrees at 7 bases. Germline CDR1 and CDR2: SGHDN and FVKESK. Trimming at V came to 0 bases and at J to 8 bases, leaving 13 bases not matched to a gene. The CDR3 length is 17 residues.

The CDR3 is CSGELATGELFF. The CDR3 DNA is TGCAGCGGCGAACTAGCGACCGGGGAGCTGTTTTTT. The V call is TRBV29-1, the J call TRBJ2-2, with TRBD2 matching over 7 bases. Germline CDR1 reads SQVTM; CDR2 reads ANQGSEA. This CDR3 has 12 residues. The V segment lost 7 bases and the J segment 5 bases; nucleotides outside the gene matches: 4.

The chain combines TRBV9 with TRBJ2-1; D gene ambiguous. This CDR3 contains 12 residues. V lost 6 bases and J lost 7, with 11 bases in between. Germline V CDR1 and CDR2: SGDLS, YYNGEE. Here the CDR3 DNA reads TGTGCCAGCAAGAATCTCGGGAATGAGCAGTTCTTC. This codes for CASKNLGNEQFF.

J is TRBJ2-7 and V is TRBV10-2; 14 positions match TRBD2. The CDR3 extends over 14 amino acids. In germline, CDR1 is WSHSY, CDR2 SAAADI. V was clipped by 7 bases and J by 4 bases; unmatched bases: 3. The CDR3, as DNA: TGCGCCAGCACCGGGACTAGCGGGGGATACGAGCAGTACTTC. This sequence encodes CASTGTSGGYEQYF.

Note on this clone: A read error may account for a junction end that differs from germline. The chain is built from TRBV29-1 and TRBJ2-7, with TRBD1 matching over 7 bases. CDR3 length equals 14 residues. In germline, CDR1 is SQVTM, CDR2 ANQGSEA. CDR3 in amino acids: CSVTVDRTIYGQYF. CDR3 in DNA: TGCAGCGTTACTGTGGACAGGACAATCTACGGGCAGTACTTC.

J is TRBJ2-7 and V is TRBV7-9; D not resolved. The CDR3 length is 11 residues. From germline, CDR1 is SEHNR and CDR2 FQNEAQ (reference sequence). The V and J ends lost 1 base and 5 bases respectively, with 3 bases between them. The CDR3 is CASSLVDEQYF. In DNA, the CDR3 is TGTGCCAGCAGCTTAGTAGACGAGCAGTACTTC.